This passage covers 21 T cell receptor beta chains from one sample sequenced in a study of blood T cell repertoires in COVID-19. TCRdb's table, derived via immunoSEQ multiplex PCR, lists solely in-frame clones and lacks some. The table lists some 490,000 clones, about 88% of them singletons, with approximately 8% in the top ten. The sample was PBMCs or T cells enriched from blood (not recorded which). These receptors came from a woman aged 55-69 years who had recovered from COVID-19.

V is TRBV30 and J is TRBJ2-5; 7 bases line up with TRBD2. With V trimmed by 2 bases and J by 1 base, 4 bases remained unmatched. This CDR3 comprises 14 residues. Germline V gene lookup returns CDR1 GTSNPN and CDR2 SVGIG (reference sequence). CDR3 bases: TGTGCCTGGAGTTCGTCTAGCGGCCAAGAGACCCAGTACTTC. Translating gives CAWSSSSGQETQYF. Based on the CDR3 plus reference TRBV30 and TRBJ2-5, the full variable domain is SQTIHQWPATLVQPVGSPLSLECTVEGTSNPNLYWYRQAAGRGLQLLFYSVGIGQISSEVPQNLSASRPQDRQFILSSKKLLLSDSGFYLCAWSSSSGQETQYFGPGTRLLVL.

The chain carries TRBV15 and TRBJ2-7, with 8 positions matching TRBD1. CDR3 length equals 17 residues. In germline, CDR1 is LNHNV, CDR2 YYDKDF (reference sequence). V was clipped by 3 bases and J by 3 bases; unmatched bases: 13. CDR3 sequence: CATSRTGDTTLIYEQYV. CDR3 bases: TGTGCCACCAGCAGGACAGGGGACACAACGTTGATCTACGAGCAGTACGTC.

V usage is TRBV6-4 and J usage is TRBJ2-7, with TRBD2 identical over 13 bases. V lost 8 bases and J lost 6; bases outside the gene matches: 10. The germline V gene has CDR1 MRHNA and CDR2 SNTAGT. The CDR3 covers 15 residues. CDR3 sequence reads: CASSTLLAGGPEQYF. The CDR3 bases are TGTGCCAGCTCTACTTTACTAGCGGGGGGGCCCGAGCAGTACTTC.

The chain is built from TRBV7-2 and TRBJ2-7, with D tentatively TRBD1 (6 bases). Trimming removed 1 base from V and 7 bases from J, with 17 bases in between. Germline loops: CDR1 SGHTA, CDR2 FQGNSA. The CDR3 has 15 amino acids. The CDR3 reads CASSLDREKASEQYF. CDR3 bases: TGTGCCAGCAGCTTAGACAGGGAAAAGGCTAGTGAGCAGTACTTC.

The chain has TRBV29-1 and TRBJ1-1, with unresolved D. There are 15 residues in the CDR3. V dropped 5 bases and J dropped 0 bases, with 16 bases sitting between them. Germline CDR1 SQVTM, CDR2 ANQGSEA. In DNA form, the CDR3 reads TGCAGCGTTTCGTATGTGAGGGCCTTGAACACTGAAGCTTTCTTT. Amino acid sequence: CSVSYVRALNTEAFF. The complete variable domain, with remaining parts taken from reference TRBV29-1 and TRBJ1-1, reads SAVISQKPSRDICQRGTSLTIQCQVDSQVTMMFWYRQQPGQSLTLIATANQGSEATYESGFVIDKFPISRPNLTFSTLTVSNMSPEDSSIYLCSVSYVRALNTEAFFGQGTRLTVV.

The rearrangement links TRBV4-2 to TRBJ2-3; D might be TRBD1 (6 bases). CDR1 is LGHNA, CDR2 YNFKEQ, per germline. The CDR3 totals 15 residues. The germline V and J ends were trimmed by 1 base and 2 bases, with 10 bases remaining between them. The CDR3 region is CASSQVKGVTDTQYF. The CDR3 DNA is TGTGCCAGCAGCCAAGTCAAGGGGGTCACAGATACGCAGTATTTT.

The rearrangement joins TRBV24-1 to TRBJ1-2, with 7 bases lining up with TRBD1. Germline lookup yields CDR1 KGHDR and CDR2 SFDVKD. The CDR3 is 15 amino acids. With 5 bases clipped from V and 3 bases from J, the junction kept 8 bases outside the gene matches. The CDR3 is CATSGRDRDYYGYTF. CDR3 DNA: TGTGCCACCAGTGGCAGAGACAGGGATTACTATGGCTACACCTTC.

V gene TRBV12-3 or TRBV12-4 combines with J gene TRBJ2-3; 8 positions agree with TRBD1. J gave up 9 bases and V 4 bases, and 3 bases lay outside the gene matches. This CDR3 contains 12 residues. CDR3 sequence (DNA): TGTGCCAGCAGTTCCCGGACAGGGACGCAGTATTTT. This codes for CASSSRTGTQYF.

This chain joins TRBV19 and TRBJ2-3, with 7 bases that match TRBD1. The CDR3 has 16 residues. The ends lost 5 bases at V and 0 bases at J; junction bases unmatched: 8. The germline gives CDR1 LNHDA, CDR2 SQIVND (reference sequence). The CDR3 protein is CASSPRTGASTDTQYF. The CDR3 nucleotides are TGTGCCAGTAGTCCTAGGACAGGAGCCAGCACAGATACGCAGTATTTT.

This chain connects TRBV3-1 (or the pseudogene TRBV3-2) to TRBJ2-2, with D possibly being TRBD2 (7 bases). The CDR3 is made up of 14 amino acids. CDR1 and CDR2 from the germline V gene are LGHDT and YNNKEL (reference sequence). V was clipped by 2 bases and J by 6 bases, with 10 bases between them. The CDR3 region is CASSQRGGSGELFF. Written as DNA, the CDR3 is TGTGCCAGCAGCCAAAGGGGGGGGTCCGGGGAGCTGTTTTTT.

The chain combines TRBV7-2 with TRBJ1-1; 8 nucleotides match TRBD1. Unmatched junction bases numbered 6, after V lost 5 bases and J lost 4 bases. The CDR3 length is 14 residues. From germline, CDR1 is SGHTA and CDR2 FQGNSA. The CDR3 loop reads CASSARQGSTEAFF. In nucleotides, the CDR3 is TGTGCCAGCAGCGCTAGACAGGGGTCCACTGAAGCTTTCTTT.

This rearrangement joins TRBV24-1 to TRBJ1-2; TRBD1 might be the D (5 bases). This CDR3 has 16 residues. Germline V gene data show CDR1 as KGHDR and CDR2 as SFDVKD. Trimming stripped 1 base from V and 6 bases from J, with 17 bases between. The chain's CDR3 is CATSDFGAGASDGYTF. CDR3 in DNA: TGTGCCACCAGTGATTTCGGCGCTGGGGCATCCGATGGCTACACCTTC.

The CDR3 protein is CASSPPRGGLGDTQYF. CDR3 in DNA: TGTGCCAGCAGCCCTCCGCGGGGGGGCCTAGGAGATACGCAGTATTTT. The V call is TRBV9, the J call TRBJ2-3; TRBD2 matches at 9 bases. Trimming took 4 bases from V and 5 from J; bases not matched to a gene: 11. Germline V CDR1 and CDR2: SGDLS, YYNGEE. The CDR3 extends over 16 amino acids.

The chain uses TRBV11-2 and TRBJ2-5, with TRBD1 matching over 7 bases. The germline CDR1 and CDR2 sequences are SGHAT and FQNNGV. The CDR3 is 16 residues long. The J segment lost 1 base and the V segment lost 5 bases, leaving 10 bases of the junction unmatched. In DNA form, the CDR3 reads TGTGCCAGCAGCGGCTGGGACAGCGGAGTCCAAGAGACCCAGTACTTC. Protein sequence: CASSGWDSGVQETQYF.

The chain recombines TRBV15 with TRBJ2-3; 7 bases are shared with TRBD1. V dropped 11 bases and J dropped 5; count of bases not matched to a gene: 13. The CDR3 loop spans 14 amino acids. The germline gives CDR1 LNHNV, CDR2 YYDKDF (reference sequence). The CDR3 DNA sequence: TGTGCCGCAGCGCAAAGGGGGCTGATAGATACGCAGTATTTT. This sequence encodes CAAAQRGLIDTQYF.

The V gene is TRBV19, the J gene TRBJ1-1; D might be TRBD1 (5 bases). CDR3 length: 14 amino acids. Germline V gene sequence: CDR1 LNHDA, CDR2 SQIVND (reference sequence). Trimming shortened V by 10 bases and J by 3 bases, and 18 bases separated the two germline ends. CDR3 in DNA: TGTGCCACCCGCCTAAGGGGTAGGGACACTGAAGCTTTCTTT. Protein sequence: CATRLRGRDTEAFF. Variable domain in full (rest from reference TRBV19 and TRBJ1-1): DGGITQSPKYLFRKEGQNVTLSCEQNLNHDAMYWYRQDPGQGLRLIYYSQIVNDFQKGDIAEGYSVSREKKESFPLTVTSAQKNPTAFYLCATRLRGRDTEAFFGQGTRLTVV.

The V gene is TRBV6-5, the J gene TRBJ1-1, with 7 bases identical to TRBD1. Looked up from germline, CDR1 is MNHEY and CDR2 is SVGAGI. Trimming took 6 bases from V and 6 from J; bases not matched to a gene: 13. The CDR3 totals 15 residues. The CDR3 nucleotides read TGTGCCAGCAGCCTTAGGGGGCAGGACGGATCTGAAGCTTTCTTT. Protein product: CASSLRGQDGSEAFF.

The chain combines TRBV4-1 with TRBJ1-1, with D unresolved. The germline V gene encodes CDR1 MGHRA and CDR2 YSYEKL. The CDR3 extends over 18 amino acids. V was pared by 0 bases and J by 0 bases, with 17 bases between. Here the CDR3 DNA reads TGCGCCAGCAGCCAAGATCTCCAAGTACCTATTCTGAACACTGAAGCTTTCTTT. This translates into CASSQDLQVPILNTEAFF.

This rearrangement joins TRBV9 to TRBJ2-2; 7 bases map to TRBD1. J was trimmed by 1 base and V by 0 bases; bases with no gene match: 3. This CDR3 comprises 16 residues. Germline-derived CDR1 and CDR2 are SGDLS and YYNGEE. CDR3: CASSVVGQWNTGELFF. The CDR3 coding sequence is TGTGCCAGCAGCGTAGTGGGACAGTGGAACACCGGGGAGCTGTTTTTT.

The J gene is TRBJ2-1, the V gene TRBV11-3, with D maybe TRBD1 (6 bases). The CDR3 length is 14 residues. Trimming removed 5 bases at V and 3 bases at J, with 11 bases between. In germline, CDR1 is SGHNT, CDR2 YENEEA. The CDR3 sequence: CASSQTGLYNEQFF. As DNA, the CDR3 is TGTGCCAGCAGCCAGACAGGCCTCTACAATGAGCAGTTCTTC.

The J gene is TRBJ2-5, the V gene TRBV3-1 (or the pseudogene TRBV3-2); a weak D match, TRBD1 (6 bases). The CDR3 length is 14 residues. V lost 5 bases, J lost 2 bases, and 12 bases lay in between. Germline V gene lookup returns CDR1 LGHDT and CDR2 YNNKEL (reference sequence). CDR3 DNA sequence: TGTGCCAGCAGCGAGGTAGGGGGACAAGAGACCCAGTACTTC. Protein sequence: CASSEVGGQETQYF.